This T cell receptor (beta chain) was sequenced for a study of blood T cell repertoires in COVID-19. Study summary: Samples came from the United States, Italy and Spain, spanning acute and convalescent COVID-19. In each case, the material was cDNA or gDNA derived from T cells, B-cell-depleted T cells, or PBMCs.

Original processing methods: Estimated nucleated cell counts came from reference gene primer amplification. Sequencing used immunoSEQ multiplex PCR; TCRdb keeps in-frame clones, though not all of them. For V, J and clone size, that table is used; D and trimming come from the DNA. Among nearly 110,000 clones listed, 75% to 95% were seen once. The V gene end was trimmed by 9 bases and the J gene end by 0 bases; junction bases not matched to a gene: 14. This CDR3 spans 18 amino acids. From germline, CDR1 is KGHDR and CDR2 SFDVKD. The rearrangement links TRBV24-1 to TRBJ2-3; 10 positions agree with TRBD1. This clonotype was obtained from a woman aged 25-40 years with acute or convalescent COVID-19. The sample taken for sequencing was peripheral blood. The CDR3 region has the DNA TGTGCCACCGAGACAGGGGGCCATACGAAAACTAGCACAGATACGCAGTATTTT. It codes for CATETGGHTKTSTDTQYF.